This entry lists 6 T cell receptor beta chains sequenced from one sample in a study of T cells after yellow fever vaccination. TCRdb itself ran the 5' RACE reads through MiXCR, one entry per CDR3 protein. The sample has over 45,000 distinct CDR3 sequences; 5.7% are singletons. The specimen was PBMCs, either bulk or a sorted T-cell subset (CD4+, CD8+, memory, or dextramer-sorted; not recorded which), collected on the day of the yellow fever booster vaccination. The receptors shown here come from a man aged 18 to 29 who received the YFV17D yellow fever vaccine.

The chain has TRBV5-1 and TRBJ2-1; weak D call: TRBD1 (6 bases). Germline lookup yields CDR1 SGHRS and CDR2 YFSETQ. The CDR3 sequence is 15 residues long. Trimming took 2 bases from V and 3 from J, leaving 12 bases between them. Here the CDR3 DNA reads TGCGCCAGCAGCTTTCGACAGGCCCTCTACAATGAGCAGTTCTTC. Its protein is CASSFRQALYNEQFF.

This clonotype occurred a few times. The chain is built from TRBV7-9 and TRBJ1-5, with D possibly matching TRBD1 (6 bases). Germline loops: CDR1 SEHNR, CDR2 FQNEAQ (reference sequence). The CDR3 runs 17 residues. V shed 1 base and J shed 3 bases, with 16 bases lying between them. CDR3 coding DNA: TGTGCCAGCAGCTTAGGACAGGCGGGGGGATACAATCAGCCCCAGCATTTT. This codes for CASSLGQAGGYNQPQHF.

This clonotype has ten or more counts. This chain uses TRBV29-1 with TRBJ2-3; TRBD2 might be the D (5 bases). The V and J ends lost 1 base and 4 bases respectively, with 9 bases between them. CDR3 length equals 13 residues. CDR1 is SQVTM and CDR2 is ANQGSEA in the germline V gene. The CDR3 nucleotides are TGCAGCGTTGAAGGTATCGGGGCAGATACGCAGTATTTT. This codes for CSVEGIGADTQYF.

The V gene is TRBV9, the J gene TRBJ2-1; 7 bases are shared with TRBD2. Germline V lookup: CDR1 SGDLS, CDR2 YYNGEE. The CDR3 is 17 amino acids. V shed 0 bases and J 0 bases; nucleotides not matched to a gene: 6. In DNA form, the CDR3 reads TGTGCCAGCAGCGTAGCGGGACTACCAAGCTCCTACAATGAGCAGTTCTTC. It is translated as CASSVAGLPSSYNEQFF.

The CDR3 DNA reads as TGTGCCAGCAGCCCCCGGGCAGGGGTCAGGAACACCGGGGAGCTGTTTTTT. This sequence encodes CASSPRAGVRNTGELFF. The chain is built from TRBV7-6 and TRBJ2-2; weak D call: TRBD1 (6 bases). The V gene lost 5 bases and the J gene lost 1 base, with 17 bases spanning the gap. There are 17 residues in the CDR3. The V gene's germline CDR1 is SGHVS and CDR2 FNYEAQ.

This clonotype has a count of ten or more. In DNA form, the CDR3 reads TGTGCTAGTGGATACTTAACGACGAACACCGGGGAGCTGTTTTTT. This gives the protein CASGYLTTNTGELFF. J is TRBJ2-2 and V is TRBV12-5; D gene unclear. The CDR3 sequence is 15 residues long. Germline lookup yields CDR1 LGHNT and CDR2 FRNRAP. V lost 6 bases to trimming and J lost 0 bases, with 11 bases between them. Full variable domain (rest looked up from reference TRBV12-5 and TRBJ2-2): DARVTQTPRHKVTEMGQEVTMRCQPILGHNTVFWYRQTMMQGLELLAYFRNRAPLDDSGMPKDRFSAEMPDATLATLKIQPSEPRDSAVYFCASGYLTTNTGELFFGEGSRLTVL.